These 27 T cell receptor beta chains share one sample of origin, sequenced in a study of beta chain features in type 1 diabetes. Every isolated RNA sample was fully reverse transcribed, so sequencing captured expressed TCRB transcripts. Here immunoSEQ multiplex PCR was the method, and the copy in TCRdb shows in-frame clones only, minus some. This table has approximately 380,000 clones, over 13% appearing once. The source material was naive CD4+ T cells from blood. The receptors here all came from a woman younger than 35 in good health.

In nucleotides, the CDR3 is TGCGCCAGCAGGGGGGGGAGGTTCTACAATGAGCAGTTCTTC. This encodes CASRGGRFYNEQFF. The V and J genes are TRBV10-2 and TRBJ2-1, with TRBD2 matching 7 bases. Trimming took 6 bases from V and 3 from J; bases not matched to a gene: 5. Germline CDR1 WSHSY, CDR2 SAAADI. The CDR3 covers 14 residues.

This clone turned up a few times. The chain is built from TRBV30 and TRBJ2-3; no clear D. The V and J ends lost 4 bases and 0 bases respectively, with 8 bases between them. This CDR3 has 13 amino acids. Germline V gene sequence: CDR1 GTSNPN, CDR2 SVGIG (reference sequence). The CDR3 nucleotides read TGTGCCTGGACAGTCAGTAGCACAGATACGCAGTATTTT. Translated, it gives CAWTVSSTDTQYF.

This sequence joins TRBV5-1 and TRBJ2-2; tentative D call: TRBD1 (7 bases). V dropped 2 bases and J dropped 2 bases, with 13 bases sitting between them. The germline gives CDR1 SGHRS, CDR2 YFSETQ. The CDR3 is 16 amino acids. CDR3 amino acids: CASSLGGGGNTGELFF. The DNA for the CDR3 is TGCGCCAGCAGCTTAGGAGGGGGCGGAAACACCGGGGAGCTGTTTTTT.

The table lists this clone with a few counts. The rearrangement uses TRBV6-6 and TRBJ1-5, with TRBD1 matching 7 bases. CDR3 length: 14 residues. CDR1 and CDR2 from the germline V gene are MNHNY and SVGAGI (reference sequence). The J segment lost 2 bases and the V segment lost 8 bases, leaving 6 bases of the junction unmatched. The chain's CDR3 is CASFRQGGNQPQHF. The DNA of the CDR3 is TGTGCCAGCTTCCGACAGGGTGGCAATCAGCCCCAGCATTTT.

This clone was seen a handful of times. In nucleotides, the CDR3 is TGTGCCAGCTCACCAAGGACAGGGGTCGATGAGCAGTTCTTC. This encodes CASSPRTGVDEQFF. The rearrangement joins TRBV18 to TRBJ2-1, with 9 bases that match TRBD1. The CDR3 totals 14 residues. V lost 2 bases to trimming and J lost 8 bases; unmatched junction nucleotides: 4. CDR1 KGHSH and CDR2 LQKENI come from the germline V gene.

On this clone: The sample contains more than one DNA sequence encoding this CDR3. This chain uses TRBV18 with TRBJ2-3, with D tentatively TRBD1 (5 bases). The V end lost 0 bases, the J end lost 6 bases, and 10 bases lay between the germline ends. In germline, CDR1 is KGHSH, CDR2 LQKENI. The CDR3 loop spans 14 amino acids. CDR3 region: CASSPPGPTDTQYF. CDR3 nucleotides: TGTGCCAGCTCACCACCGGGGCCGACTGATACGCAGTATTTT.

V and J are TRBV4-2 and TRBJ2-5, with 10 positions matching TRBD2. J was trimmed by 4 bases and V by 0 bases; bases with no gene match: 2. The CDR3 contains 15 residues. Germline CDR1 and CDR2: LGHNA and YNFKEQ. In DNA, the CDR3 is TGTGCCAGCAGCCAAGACGGGACTAGCGTAGAGACCCAGTACTTC. Protein: CASSQDGTSVETQYF.

The J gene is TRBJ1-2, the V gene TRBV30; D is possibly TRBD1 (6 bases). This CDR3 has 15 residues. Trimming stripped 0 bases from V and 6 bases from J, with 17 bases between. Germline CDR1 is GTSNPN and CDR2 is SVGIG (reference sequence). The CDR3 region has the DNA TGTGCCTGGAGTGTATTTCGTAGGGACACTCATGGCTACACCTTC. It encodes CAWSVFRRDTHGYTF.

V is TRBV4-1 and J is TRBJ2-4; D perhaps matches TRBD2 (5 bases). CDR1 is MGHRA and CDR2 is YSYEKL in the germline V gene. Trimming pared 4 bases from V and 6 bases from J, leaving 10 bases between. The length of the CDR3 is 13 residues. CDR3 sequence reads: CASSRPGINIQYF. The CDR3 DNA reads TGCGCCAGCAGCCGACCGGGAATAAACATTCAGTACTTC.

This clone was seen only a few times. The gene calls are TRBV5-4 and TRBJ1-1; possibly TRBD1 for D (6 bases). With 4 bases removed from V and 2 bases from J, the gap between germline ends came to 15 bases. The CDR3 length is 15 residues. The V gene's germline CDR1 is SGHNT and CDR2 YYREEE (reference sequence). CDR3 sequence: CASSADGQRNTEAFF. The CDR3 DNA reads as TGTGCCAGCAGCGCCGACGGACAGCGAAACACTGAAGCTTTCTTT.

The chain combines TRBV4-3 with TRBJ2-1; 7 nucleotides agree with TRBD2. Germline V gene sequence: CDR1 LGHNA, CDR2 YSLEER. The CDR3 is made up of 16 amino acids. The ends lost 3 bases at V and 1 base at J; junction bases unmatched: 6. The chain's CDR3 is CASSQVWRESYNEQFF. CDR3 sequence (DNA): TGCGCCAGCAGCCAGGTCTGGCGGGAGTCCTACAATGAGCAGTTCTTC.

This clone came up a few times. In DNA, the CDR3 is TGTGCCTGGACTAGCGGGTTACAACGTAATGAGCAGTTCTTC. Translation: CAWTSGLQRNEQFF. The chain couples TRBV30 to TRBJ2-1, with 8 bases lining up with TRBD2. The J segment lost 7 bases and the V segment lost 4 bases, leaving 9 bases of the junction unmatched. This CDR3 has 14 amino acids. Per germline, CDR1 GTSNPN and CDR2 SVGIG (reference sequence). Full variable domain (outside the CDR3, taken from reference TRBV30 and TRBJ2-1): SQTIHQWPATLVQPVGSPLSLECTVEGTSNPNLYWYRQAAGRGLQLLFYSVGIGQISSEVPQNLSASRPQDRQFILSSKKLLLSDSGFYLCAWTSGLQRNEQFFGPGTRLTVL.

This chain uses TRBV7-8 with TRBJ2-3; a weak D match, TRBD2 (5 bases). The germline V gene has CDR1 SGHVS and CDR2 FQNEAQ. V lost 4 bases to trimming and J lost 0 bases, with 11 bases between them. The CDR3 extends over 15 amino acids. CDR3 nucleotide sequence: TGTGCCAGCAGCTCCCAGGAGCGGAGCACAGATACGCAGTATTTT. It encodes CASSSQERSTDTQYF.

CDR3 sequence reads: CASSPAQREAETQYF. The DNA of the CDR3 is TGTGCCAGCAGCCCCGCGCAGCGGGAGGCGGAGACCCAGTACTTC. The chain is built from TRBV4-2 and TRBJ2-5; TRBD2 aligns across 9 bases. The V gene end was trimmed by 4 bases and the J gene end by 5 bases; junction bases not matched to a gene: 8. The CDR3 loop spans 15 amino acids. Germline V gene data show CDR1 as LGHNA and CDR2 as YNFKEQ.

The rearrangement links TRBV30 to TRBJ1-4, with TRBD1 as a possible D gene (5 bases). This CDR3 has 15 amino acids. CDR1 and CDR2 from the germline V gene are GTSNPN and SVGIG (reference sequence). The ends were cut back, 4 bases at V and 1 base at J, with 13 bases in the middle. CDR3: CAWNYQGGTNEKLFF. CDR3 in DNA: TGTGCCTGGAACTACCAGGGTGGAACTAATGAAAAACTGTTTTTT.

The chain couples TRBV4-1 to TRBJ2-7; TRBD1 agrees at 10 bases. Germline V gene sequence: CDR1 MGHRA, CDR2 YSYEKL. The V and J ends lost 1 base and 10 bases, in that order; junction bases with no gene match: 7. The CDR3 is 14 residues long. The CDR3 sequence is CASSQGGDRGLQYF. In DNA, the CDR3 is TGCGCCAGCAGCCAAGGAGGGGACAGGGGACTTCAGTACTTC.

V usage is TRBV4-3 and J usage is TRBJ2-5, with D perhaps matching TRBD1 (5 bases). V lost 4 bases, J lost 5 bases, and 17 bases lay in between. The CDR3 has 15 residues. CDR1 LGHNA and CDR2 YSLEER come from the germline V gene. The CDR3 region is CASSLGGSPGETQYF. CDR3 DNA: TGCGCCAGCAGCCTAGGTGGGTCTCCAGGGGAGACCCAGTACTTC.

V is TRBV19 and J is TRBJ2-1, with 8 bases that match TRBD1. CDR3 size: 17 residues. V was clipped by 3 bases and J by 4 bases; unmatched bases: 11. Germline V CDR1 and CDR2: LNHDA, SQIVND (reference sequence). Written as DNA, the CDR3 is TGTGCCAGTAGTATCTCAGGACAGGGAAAGAGGTACAATGAGCAGTTCTTC. It yields the protein CASSISGQGKRYNEQFF.

The chain employs TRBV29-1 and TRBJ2-3, with 10 bases fitting TRBD1. CDR3 length equals 15 residues. V lost 6 bases and J lost 0; bases outside the gene matches: 6. Germline CDR1 reads SQVTM; CDR2 reads ANQGSEA. The CDR3 nucleotides read TGCAGCGTGAGGACAGGGGGACTGAGCACAGATACGCAGTATTTT. This encodes CSVRTGGLSTDTQYF.

The chain has TRBV5-1 and TRBJ2-2, with TRBD2 identical over 9 bases. With V trimmed by 5 bases and J by 6 bases, 17 bases remained unmatched. The germline gives CDR1 SGHRS, CDR2 YFSETQ. The CDR3 is 18 amino acids. CDR3 region: CASSYLPKREAKAGELFF. Written as DNA, the CDR3 is TGCGCCAGCAGTTACCTCCCCAAGCGGGAGGCAAAGGCCGGGGAGCTGTTTTTT.

The chain recombines TRBV15 with TRBJ2-7; 8 nucleotides line up with TRBD2. This CDR3 region has 15 residues. V shed 0 bases, J shed 3 bases, and the junction held 4 bases outside the gene matches. CDR1 is LNHNV and CDR2 is YYDKDF in the germline V gene (reference sequence). The CDR3 DNA reads TGTGCCACCAGCAGAGATCTGAGCGGGGGCTACGAGCAGTACTTC. Amino acids: CATSRDLSGGYEQYF.

This chain joins TRBV28 and TRBJ2-7; the D gene is possibly TRBD2 (5 bases). With 7 bases removed from V and 7 bases from J, the gap between germline ends came to 11 bases. This CDR3 is built from 11 residues. Germline lookup yields CDR1 MDHEN and CDR2 SYDVKM. The CDR3 here is CASTSRGEQYF. The CDR3 region has the DNA TGTGCCAGCACCTCTCGAGGGGAGCAGTACTTC.

V gene TRBV30 combines with J gene TRBJ2-5; possible D gene TRBD1, 5 bases. The V end lost 5 bases, the J end lost 4 bases, and 20 bases lay between the germline ends. CDR3 length equals 15 residues. The germline CDR1 and CDR2 sequences are GTSNPN and SVGIG (reference sequence). CDR3 sequence (DNA): TGTGCCTGGGGTGCCTTTGGCAGGGCAGGAGAGACCCAGTACTTC. Its protein is CAWGAFGRAGETQYF.

This chain joins TRBV15 and TRBJ2-7; D is ambiguous. The length of the CDR3 is 16 residues. The germline V gene has CDR1 LNHNV and CDR2 YYDKDF (reference sequence). The V end was cut by 0 bases, the J end by 2 bases, with 14 bases between. CDR3 nucleotides: TGTGCCACCAGCAGAGATCTTGGCAGGTCAGCCTACGAGCAGTACTTC. Its protein is CATSRDLGRSAYEQYF. The variable domain in full, with the rest retrieved from reference TRBV15 and TRBJ2-7, is DAMVIQNPRYQVTQFGKPVTLSCSQTLNHNVMYWYQQKSSQAPKLLFHYYDKDFNNEADTPDNFQSRRPNTSFCFLDIRSPGLGDTAMYLCATSRDLGRSAYEQYFGPGTRLTVT.

This clone has more than one count but fewer than ten. CDR3 DNA: TGTGCCAGCAGCTTTTTGGGGGGAACAGATACGCAGTATTTT. It specifies CASSFLGGTDTQYF. The rearrangement joins TRBV7-3 to TRBJ2-3; possibly TRBD2 for D (6 bases). CDR1 is SGHTA, CDR2 FQGTGA, per germline. The V gene lost 3 bases and the J gene lost 3 bases, with 10 bases spanning the gap. This CDR3 is built from 14 residues.

In this sample, this clone turned up a few times. The chain joins TRBV4-1 to TRBJ2-7; TRBD2 matches 11 bases. This CDR3 comprises 18 residues. Losses at the gene ends were 1 base for V and 4 bases for J; bases not matched to a gene: 12. CDR1 and CDR2 (germline): MGHRA, YSYEKL. The CDR3 nucleotides read TGCGCCAGCAGCCAAGGAGATGCCGGGACTAGCGGTTTTTACGAGCAGTACTTC. Amino acids: CASSQGDAGTSGFYEQYF.

This clone showed up just a few times. Distinct nucleotide sequences in the sample also encode this CDR3. The J gene is TRBJ1-4, the V gene TRBV5-1; D unresolved. The CDR3 contains 14 residues. CDR1 is SGHRS, CDR2 YFSETQ, per germline. Trimming took off 0 bases at V and 0 bases at J, with 3 bases between the two ends. The chain's CDR3 is CASSLAATNEKLFF. DNA of the CDR3: TGCGCCAGCAGCTTGGCTGCAACTAATGAAAAACTGTTTTTT.